Listed below are T cell receptor beta chains from one sample, sequenced in a study of blood T cell repertoires in COVID-19. TCRdb's table, derived via immunoSEQ multiplex PCR, lists solely in-frame clones and lacks some. In the table there are around 25,000 clones, about 89% of which are singletons. Sequencing was carried out using peripheral blood. These receptors were obtained from a man in his fifties or sixties with active COVID-19. Each CDR3 is given with its conserved first and last residue. Each record gives: CDR3 protein, CDR3 DNA, V gene, J gene, D gene, clone size. D genes are given only for firm matches. Where a row states a size, it is once, few, many or the class of an expanded clone; other rows omit it.

CDR3: CASSLTARDRQETQYF
DNA: TGCGCCAGCAGCCTGACAGCGCGGGACAGGCAAGAGACCCAGTACTTC
V: TRBV5-1
J: TRBJ2-5
D: TRBD1
size: NA

CDR3: CASSIRGNQPQHF
DNA: TGTGCCAGTAGTATACGGGGGAATCAGCCCCAGCATTTT
V: TRBV19
J: TRBJ1-5
D: NA
size: NA

CDR3: CAITDRVDTEAFF
DNA: TGTGCCATCACCGACAGGGTGGATACTGAAGCTTTCTTT
V: TRBV10-3
J: TRBJ1-1
D: TRBD1
size: once

CDR3: CASFPGQGFLSLNYEQYF
DNA: TGTGCCAGCTTTCCGGGACAGGGATTCCTCTCCCTCAACTACGAGCAGTACTTC
V: TRBV28
J: TRBJ2-7
D: TRBD1
size: NA

CDR3: CASRRGTSGAETQYF
DNA: TGTGCCAGCAGAAGGGGGACTAGCGGGGCGGAGACCCAGTACTTC
V: TRBV11-3
J: TRBJ2-5
D: TRBD2
size: few

CDR3: CASSQELGTGSTDTQYF
DNA: TGCGCCAGCAGCCAAGAGTTAGGAACAGGGAGCACAGATACGCAGTATTTT
V: TRBV4-3
J: TRBJ2-3
D: NA
size: NA

CDR3: CASSIGWQWQETQYF
DNA: TGTGCCAGTAGTATAGGATGGCAGTGGCAAGAGACCCAGTACTTC
V: TRBV19
J: TRBJ2-5
D: NA
size: NA

CDR3: CASSWREGGLDGYTF
DNA: TGTGCCAGCAGCTGGCGAGAGGGCGGCTTAGATGGCTACACCTTC
V: TRBV7-2
J: TRBJ1-2
D: NA
size: NA

CDR3: CASSLSESGNTIYF
DNA: TGTGCCAGCAGCTTATCCGAGTCTGGAAACACCATATATTTT
V: TRBV28
J: TRBJ1-3
D: NA
size: NA

CDR3: CASSSQGRDYEQYF
DNA: TGCGCCAGCAGCTCCCAAGGACGGGACTACGAGCAGTACTTC
V: TRBV5-1
J: TRBJ2-7
D: NA
size: NA

CDR3: CASSPRQGHGELFF
DNA: TGTGCCAGCAGCCCGCGACAGGGTCACGGAGAGCTGTTTTTT
V: TRBV7-8
J: TRBJ2-2
D: TRBD1
size: NA

CDR3: CSVVLQGGVEETQYF
DNA: TGCAGCGTTGTTTTGCAGGGAGGGGTCGAAGAGACCCAGTACTTC
V: TRBV29-1
J: TRBJ2-5
D: TRBD2
size: NA

CDR3: CASSWQGADEKLFF
DNA: TGCGCCAGCAGCTGGCAGGGGGCAGATGAAAAACTGTTTTTT
V: TRBV5-1
J: TRBJ1-4
D: TRBD1
size: NA

CDR3: CASTGLSVQYF
DNA: TGTGCCAGCACCGGGTTATCCGTTCAGTACTTC
V: TRBV6-5
J: TRBJ2-4
D: NA
size: NA

CDR3: CASSLPGGGREQFF
DNA: TGTGCCAGCAGCCTCCCCGGGGGGGGGCGGGAGCAGTTCTTC
V: TRBV7-2
J: TRBJ2-1
D: TRBD2
size: NA

CDR3: CSVAAGLTYGYTF
DNA: TGCAGCGTTGCCGCAGGGCTCACCTATGGCTACACCTTC
V: TRBV29-1
J: TRBJ1-2
D: NA
size: NA

CDR3: CSVDRIVPYNEQFF
DNA: TGCAGCGTTGACAGGATTGTGCCCTACAATGAGCAGTTCTTC
V: TRBV29-1
J: TRBJ2-1
D: NA
size: once

CDR3: CASSQVPGTGGHEQYF
DNA: TGTGCCAGCAGCCAAGTCCCCGGGACAGGGGGCCACGAGCAGTACTTC
V: TRBV4-2
J: TRBJ2-7
D: TRBD1
size: NA

CDR3: CASSSGTGHTRGQYF
DNA: TGTGCCAGCAGCAGTGGGACAGGGCATACCAGGGGGCAGTACTTC
V: TRBV27
J: TRBJ2-7
D: TRBD1
size: NA

CDR3: CASSPGQGRGYGYTF
DNA: TGTGCCAGCAGTCCTGGGCAGGGGAGAGGGTATGGCTACACCTTC
V: TRBV2
J: TRBJ1-2
D: NA
size: NA

CDR3: CASSQEGGARAEAFF
DNA: TGCGCCAGCAGCCAAGAAGGGGGGGCGCGGGCTGAAGCTTTCTTT
V: TRBV4-1
J: TRBJ1-1
D: NA
size: NA

CDR3: CASIPSGGPQETQYF
DNA: TGTGCCAGTATACCTAGCGGGGGGCCTCAAGAGACCCAGTACTTC
V: TRBV19
J: TRBJ2-5
D: TRBD2
size: NA

CDR3: CASSLRLAGGRTDTQYF
DNA: TGTGCCAGCAGCTTGAGACTAGCGGGAGGGCGGACAGATACGCAGTATTTT
V: TRBV11-2
J: TRBJ2-3
D: TRBD2
size: NA

CDR3: CASSQSRDFNYGYTF
DNA: TGCGCCAGCAGCCAAAGCCGGGATTTTAACTATGGCTACACCTTC
V: TRBV4-3
J: TRBJ1-2
D: NA
size: once

CDR3: CASSGARQGVEKLFF
DNA: TGTGCCAGCAGTGGAGCCCGGCAGGGGGTTGAAAAACTGTTTTTT
V: TRBV6-1
J: TRBJ1-4
D: TRBD1
size: NA

CDR3: CATGQGARETQYF
DNA: TGTGCCACCGGACAGGGGGCTAGGGAGACCCAGTACTTC
V: TRBV24-1
J: TRBJ2-5
D: TRBD1
size: NA

CDR3: CASSPTGGTGQETQYF
DNA: TGTGCCAGCAGCCCCACCGGTGGGACAGGGCAGGAGACCCAGTACTTC
V: TRBV25-1
J: TRBJ2-5
D: TRBD1
size: NA

CDR3: CASSLAPTGDSYEQYF
DNA: TGTGCCAGCAGCTTAGCCCCGACAGGGGACTCCTACGAGCAGTACTTC
V: TRBV7-9
J: TRBJ2-7
D: TRBD1
size: NA

CDR3: CASSPRTGWDTEAFF
DNA: TGTGCCAGCTCCCCCAGGACAGGGTGGGACACTGAAGCTTTCTTT
V: TRBV18
J: TRBJ1-1
D: TRBD1
size: NA

CDR3: CASSPGGGLTYEQYF
DNA: TGTGCCAGCAGCCCAGGTGGGGGCCTCACCTACGAGCAGTACTTC
V: TRBV11-2
J: TRBJ2-7
D: NA
size: NA

CDR3: CSGTEGTDTQYF
DNA: TGCAGCGGGACAGAGGGCACAGATACGCAGTATTTT
V: TRBV29-1
J: TRBJ2-3
D: NA
size: NA

CDR3: CASSFSGGTYNEQFF
DNA: TGCGCCAGCAGCTTTAGCGGGGGGACCTACAATGAGCAGTTCTTC
V: TRBV5-1
J: TRBJ2-1
D: TRBD2
size: NA

CDR3: CASSEGLAGVKNIQYF
DNA: TGTGCCAGCAGTGAAGGACTAGCGGGAGTAAAAAACATTCAGTACTTC
V: TRBV2
J: TRBJ2-4
D: TRBD2
size: NA

CDR3: CASSPGTSGGPSYEQYF
DNA: TGTGCCAGCAGCCCTGGGACTAGCGGGGGACCCTCCTACGAGCAGTACTTC
V: TRBV7-3
J: TRBJ2-7
D: TRBD2
size: NA

CDR3: CAWSTDSTGELFF
DNA: TGTGCCTGGAGTACCGACAGCACCGGGGAGCTGTTTTTT
V: TRBV30
J: TRBJ2-2
D: NA
size: NA